The 14 T cell receptor beta chains in this list originate from one sample, sequenced in a study of OX40 agonist ivuxolimab in advanced cancers. Assay: immunoSEQ multiplex PCR; the TCRdb copy retains only in-frame clones and omits some. The sample shows 77,000 or so clones, around 83% of them seen only once. The specimen comprised CD4+ or CD8+ T cells sorted from blood, sampled in a trial of the OX40 agonist ivuxolimab. The origin of the receptors is an adult with an advanced solid tumor such as melanoma, head and neck, liver or kidney cancer.

The V and J genes are TRBV6-6 and TRBJ2-5; no clear D. Germline V gene sequence: CDR1 MNHNY, CDR2 SVGAGI (reference sequence). Trimming pared 9 bases from V and 2 bases from J, leaving 7 bases between. The CDR3 extends over 11 amino acids. The CDR3 DNA reads TGTGCCAGTTCGGCTCAAGAGACCCAGTACTTC. Its protein product is CASSAQETQYF.

This clone was observed a handful of times. The V call is TRBV25-1, the J call TRBJ1-2; D is unresolved. The CDR3 sequence is 13 residues long. The germline V gene has CDR1 MGHDK and CDR2 SYGVNS. Trimming took 4 bases from V and 4 from J, leaving 10 bases between them. For the CDR3, the DNA is TGTGCCAGCAGTGGATCCGCTGGCTATGGCTACACCTTC. Its protein product is CASSGSAGYGYTF.

The chain has TRBV11-1 and TRBJ2-2; 7 bases agree with TRBD2. CDR3 length: 15 amino acids. Germline trimming cut 1 base from V and 5 bases from J; bases unmatched to any gene: 4. In germline, CDR1 is SGHAT, CDR2 FQDESV (reference sequence). The CDR3 DNA is TGTGCCAGCAGCTTAGTCGCCGGGGGGACCGGGGAGCTGTTTTTT. Protein sequence: CASSLVAGGTGELFF. The whole variable domain, filled in from reference TRBV11-1 and TRBJ2-2, reads EAEVAQSPRYKITEKSQAVAFWCDPISGHATLYWYRQILGQGPELLVQFQDESVVDDSQLPKDRFSAERLKGVDSTLKIQPAELGDSAMYLCASSLVAGGTGELFFGEGSRLTVL.

About this clone itself: Compared with germline, one end of the junction differs, possibly owing to a read error. The V and J genes are TRBV5-3 and TRBJ1-1; D is uncertain. TRBV5-3 is classed as an ORF, of uncertain function. This CDR3 has 13 residues. The CDR3 region is CASSLLRSTEAFF. DNA of the CDR3: TGTGCCAGCAGCTTGTTACGAAGCACTGAAGCTTTCTTT.

The chain has TRBV9 and TRBJ2-5; 8 bases are shared with TRBD1. Trimming removed 3 bases from V and 4 bases from J; junction bases left unmatched: 2. Germline CDR1 reads SGDLS; CDR2 reads YYNGEE. The length of the CDR3 is 13 residues. CDR3 protein: CASSAQGAETQYF. In DNA form, the CDR3 reads TGTGCCAGCAGCGCGCAGGGGGCAGAGACCCAGTACTTC.

V usage is TRBV29-1 and J usage is TRBJ1-2; 7 bases are a match to TRBD1. The J segment lost 11 bases and the V segment lost 1 base, leaving 10 bases of the junction unmatched. Germline V gene sequence: CDR1 SQVTM, CDR2 ANQGSEA. CDR3 length: 13 amino acids. Here the CDR3 reads CSVEARQGPPYTF. The CDR3 DNA follows: TGCAGCGTTGAAGCGCGACAGGGCCCACCGTACACCTTC.

This sequence joins TRBV30 and TRBJ1-2; D not resolved. V was shortened by 0 bases and J by 5 bases, with 10 bases between the two germline ends. Germline assignment: CDR1 GTSNPN and CDR2 SVGIG (reference sequence). The CDR3 is made up of 13 amino acids. The CDR3 DNA reads as TGTGCCTGGAGTGTACAGAGAAGGTATGGCTACACCTTC. It translates to CAWSVQRRYGYTF.

This sequence joins TRBV6-6 and TRBJ2-7; 8 bases line up with TRBD1. The CDR3 covers 13 residues. J was trimmed by 4 bases and V by 7 bases; bases with no gene match: 6. Germline CDR1 is MNHNY and CDR2 is SVGAGI (reference sequence). CDR3 loop: CASIPGQAYEQYF. CDR3 nucleotide sequence: TGTGCCAGCATCCCGGGACAGGCTTACGAGCAGTACTTC.

The chain combines TRBV19 with TRBJ2-5; a weak D match, TRBD1 (5 bases). Trimming left V 3 bases short and J 2 bases short, with 10 bases between. Germline V gives CDR1 LNHDA, CDR2 SQIVND (reference sequence). This CDR3 region has 14 residues. The CDR3 reads CASSIRKGQETQYF. CDR3 nucleotide sequence: TGTGCCAGTAGTATCAGAAAGGGGCAAGAGACCCAGTACTTC. Looking up the rest from reference TRBV19 and TRBJ2-5 gives the full variable domain: DGGITQSPKYLFRKEGQNVTLSCEQNLNHDAMYWYRQDPGQGLRLIYYSQIVNDFQKGDIAEGYSVSREKKESFPLTVTSAQKNPTAFYLCASSIRKGQETQYFGPGTRLLVL.

The rearrangement joins TRBV25-1 to TRBJ1-6; 9 nucleotides align to TRBD1. The CDR3 loop spans 13 amino acids. CDR1 is MGHDK and CDR2 is SYGVNS in the germline V gene. V shed 10 bases, J shed 10 bases, and the junction held 8 bases outside the gene matches. This CDR3 reads CATRDRVQSPLHF. CDR3 DNA: TGTGCCACAAGGGACAGGGTGCAGTCACCCCTCCACTTT.

The chain combines TRBV30 with TRBJ1-1; maybe TRBD1 (6 bases). Per germline, CDR1 GTSNPN and CDR2 SVGIG (reference sequence). The CDR3 is made up of 13 amino acids. Between the trimmed V and J ends, which lost 0 bases and 1 base, there was a span of 6 bases. CDR3 sequence (DNA): TGTGCCTGGAGTGTACAGGGGAACACTGAAGCTTTCTTT. It translates to CAWSVQGNTEAFF. The full variable domain, with the rest looked up from reference TRBV30 and TRBJ1-1, is SQTIHQWPATLVQPVGSPLSLECTVEGTSNPNLYWYRQAAGRGLQLLFYSVGIGQISSEVPQNLSASRPQDRQFILSSKKLLLSDSGFYLCAWSVQGNTEAFFGQGTRLTVV.

The chain employs TRBV7-9 and TRBJ1-5; 7 nucleotides align to TRBD1. Germline V gene data show CDR1 as SEHNR and CDR2 as FQNEAQ (reference sequence). V lost 5 bases and J lost 2; bases outside the gene matches: 12. CDR3 size: 17 residues. The CDR3 loop is CASSQGDAGRGNQPQHF. The CDR3 DNA follows: TGTGCCAGCAGCCAGGGGGATGCAGGCCGTGGCAATCAGCCCCAGCATTTT.

This chain links TRBV7-9 with TRBJ1-2, with a possible D match to TRBD1 (6 bases). CDR3 length: 13 residues. The V gene lost 6 bases and the J gene lost 3 bases, with 11 bases spanning the gap. Germline CDR1 SEHNR, CDR2 FQNEAQ (reference sequence). The CDR3 coding sequence is TGTGCCAGCAGACGGGGGGCTGACTATGGCTACACCTTC. It encodes CASRRGADYGYTF.

The chain employs TRBV6-5 and TRBJ2-1, with D hard to call. Trimming removed 6 bases at V and 3 bases at J, with 9 bases between. Germline V gene data show CDR1 as MNHEY and CDR2 as SVGAGI. The CDR3 runs to 13 residues. CDR3 nucleotides: TGTGCCAGCAGCCTTGATGGCTACAATGAGCAGTTCTTC. It codes for CASSLDGYNEQFF.